The sequence of this T cell receptor (beta chain) was determined in a study of blood T cell repertoires in COVID-19. With 0 bases removed from V and 4 bases from J, the gap between germline ends came to 16 bases. CDR1 is MNHEY and CDR2 is SVGAGI in the germline V gene. The CDR3 extends over 16 amino acids. Profiling relied on immunoSEQ multiplex PCR, and the TCRdb table lists in-frame clones only, not all of them. The sample records about 290,000 clones, 85% to 90% being singletons. The sample taken for sequencing was peripheral blood. The chain uses TRBV6-5 and TRBJ2-7; D perhaps matches TRBD1 (7 bases). This receptor was obtained from a woman aged 25 to 39 with COVID-19, enrolled during active disease. The CDR3 sequence is CASSYSEEGAQYEQYF. The CDR3 DNA is TGTGCCAGCAGTTACTCGGAGGAGGGGGCTCAGTACGAGCAGTACTTC.